This is a list of T cell receptor beta chains from one sample in a study of cytomegalovirus exposure and HLA in healthy donors. Only in-frame clones appear in the TCRdb table, and some are missing; sequencing was by immunoSEQ multiplex PCR. The sample contains 150,000 to 200,000 clones, approximately 72% of which appear only once. The material sequenced was PBMCs. The receptors originated from a female donor in good health and CMV-seronegative. The CDR3 runs from the conserved cysteine through the conserved F or W. The D gene is left open where the match is weak. Clone size is shown for a subset of rows, as once, few, many or a class of expanded clone.

clone size	J gene	D gene	V gene	CDR3 protein	CDR3 DNA
once	TRBJ2-1	TRBD2	TRBV7-6	CASSTPIGPGGDNEQFF	TGTGCCAGCAGCACACCGATAGGGCCGGGGGGGGACAATGAGCAGTTCTTC
NA	TRBJ2-1	TRBD2	TRBV5-1	CASSSGRTSGADNEQFF	TGCGCCAGCAGCTCCGGCCGGACTAGCGGGGCGGACAATGAGCAGTTCTTC
NA	TRBJ2-3	TRBD2	TRBV30	CAWSTSGFAYF	TGTGCCTGGAGTACTAGCGGGTTTGCGTATTTT
once	TRBJ2-4	TRBD2	TRBV5-3	CARSGRTSGKTFGKNIQYF	TGTGCCAGAAGCGGGCGGACTAGCGGGAAGACCTTTGGCAAAAACATTCAGTACTTC
few	TRBJ1-2	NA	TRBV6-5	CASSYKQGGGYTF	TGTGCCAGCAGTTACAAGCAGGGCGGTGGCTACACCTTC
NA	TRBJ1-1	TRBD1	TRBV11-1	CASNEWDSGMNTEAFF	TGTGCCAGCAACGAATGGGACAGCGGTATGAACACTGAAGCTTTCTTT
NA	TRBJ2-5	NA	TRBV20-1	CSGTGEETQYF	TGCAGCGGAACCGGGGAAGAGACCCAGTACTTC
NA	TRBJ1-1	TRBD1	TRBV2	CASTFTRGLDTEAFF	TGTGCCAGCACATTCACCAGGGGGCTGGACACTGAAGCTTTCTTT
NA	TRBJ2-7	TRBD2	TRBV5-4	CASSPGGGGRGAEQYF	TGTGCCAGCAGCCCCGGGGGGGGCGGGAGGGGCGCCGAGCAGTACTTC
NA	TRBJ1-1	NA	TRBV2	CASRARTEGTEAFF	TGTGCCAGCAGGGCTAGGACAGAAGGCACTGAAGCTTTCTTT
NA	TRBJ2-5	TRBD2	TRBV5-1	CASSLAGTSSETQYF	TGCGCCAGCAGCTTGGCGGGGACTAGCTCAGAGACCCAGTACTTC
NA	TRBJ2-7	NA	TRBV19	CASSVNRLGSYEQYF	TGTGCCAGTAGTGTGAACCGACTCGGCTCCTACGAGCAGTACTTC
NA	TRBJ2-2	NA	TRBV6-6	CASSYSGGVNTGELFF	TGTGCCAGCAGTTACTCAGGAGGGGTGAACACCGGGGAGCTGTTTTTT
NA	TRBJ2-7	NA	TRBV2	CASRPGVDHEQYF	TGTGCCAGCAGACCGGGAGTGGACCACGAGCAGTACTTC
once	TRBJ2-1	NA	TRBV7-3	CASSPWDNNEQFF	TGTGCCAGCAGCCCGTGGGACAACAATGAGCAGTTCTTC
NA	TRBJ1-1	NA	TRBV11-2	CASSLASPTEAFF	TGTGCCAGCAGCTTAGCCTCCCCGACTGAAGCTTTCTTT
NA	TRBJ2-3	NA	TRBV29-1	CSVEASVTDTQYF	TGCAGCGTTGAGGCTAGCGTGACAGATACGCAGTATTTT
NA	TRBJ2-2	TRBD2	TRBV9	CASSVGLAAAEGELFF	TGTGCCAGCAGCGTAGGACTAGCGGCCGCGGAAGGGGAGCTGTTTTTT
NA	TRBJ2-7	NA	TRBV6-5	CASSYRDSNSYEQYF	TGTGCCAGCAGTTACCGTGACTCAAACTCCTACGAGCAGTACTTC
NA	TRBJ1-3	NA	TRBV7-6	CASSLGGRISGNTIYF	TGTGCCAGCAGCTTGGGGGGACGAATCTCTGGAAACACCATATATTTT
NA	TRBJ2-6	TRBD1	TRBV2	CASDRGEAGANGLTF	TGTGCCAGCGACAGGGGTGAGGCTGGGGCCAACGGCCTGACTTTC
NA	TRBJ1-1	NA	TRBV9	CASSVGDRTEFVTEAFF	TGTGCCAGCAGCGTAGGGGACCGGACAGAATTTGTCACTGAAGCTTTCTTT
NA	TRBJ1-1	TRBD1	TRBV5-1	CASSARQGSTEAFF	TGCGCCAGCAGCGCCCGACAGGGGTCCACTGAAGCTTTCTTT
NA	TRBJ2-1	TRBD2	TRBV27	CASSSTSAFYNEQFF	TGTGCCAGCAGTTCCACTAGCGCCTTCTACAATGAGCAGTTCTTC
NA	TRBJ1-2	NA	TRBV5-4	CASSSSGQNYGYTF	TGTGCCAGCAGCTCTTCGGGTCAAAACTATGGCTACACCTTC
NA	TRBJ1-2	NA	TRBV28	CASSLAGESLYGYTF	TGTGCCAGCAGTTTAGCGGGGGAGTCTCTTTATGGCTACACCTTC
NA	TRBJ1-1	TRBD1	TRBV4-1	CASSSGQDLEAFF	TGCGCCAGCAGTTCCGGACAGGACCTTGAAGCTTTCTTT
NA	TRBJ1-2	TRBD1	TRBV5-6	CASSWDRGAYGYTF	TGTGCCAGCAGCTGGGACAGGGGTGCCTATGGCTACACCTTC
NA	TRBJ2-7	TRBD2	TRBV6-5	CASSYSLAGGLYEQYF	TGTGCCAGCAGTTACTCCCTAGCGGGGGGGTTATACGAGCAGTACTTC
few	TRBJ1-2	NA	TRBV4-1	CASSRGHDYGYTF	TGCGCCAGCAGCCGTGGACATGACTATGGCTACACCTTC
NA	TRBJ1-3	TRBD1	TRBV2	CASRQGGAGNTIYF	TGTGCCAGCCGGCAGGGGGGAGCTGGAAACACCATATATTTT
NA	TRBJ1-6	TRBD1	TRBV10-3	CAIRTDRAESPLHF	TGTGCCATCAGGACGGACAGGGCAGAATCACCCCTCCACTTT
NA	TRBJ1-4	NA	TRBV2	CASSEFYNEKLFF	TGTGCCAGCAGCGAGTTCTATAATGAAAAACTGTTTTTT
NA	TRBJ2-1	NA	TRBV30	CAWSTTRAGGNEQFF	TGTGCCTGGAGTACGACCAGGGCCGGGGGAAATGAGCAGTTCTTC
NA	TRBJ2-3	TRBD2	TRBV6-1	CASSDYQRGLTDTQYF	TGTGCCAGCAGTGATTATCAGCGGGGGCTCACAGATACGCAGTATTTT
NA	TRBJ1-5	NA	TRBV19	CASRSAQTNQPQHF	TGTGCCAGTAGGTCGGCGCAGACAAATCAGCCCCAGCATTTT
NA	TRBJ2-3	TRBD2	TRBV4-1	CASSPLAERTDTQYF	TGCGCCAGCAGTCCCCTAGCGGAGCGTACAGATACGCAGTATTTT
NA	TRBJ1-1	NA	TRBV4-2	CASNYRALNTEAFF	TGTGCCAGCAACTACAGGGCCTTGAACACTGAAGCTTTCTTT
NA	TRBJ1-2	TRBD1	TRBV6-6	CASSLGQNYGYTF	TGTGCCAGCAGCCTGGGACAGAACTATGGCTACACCTTC
NA	TRBJ1-4	TRBD1	TRBV6-1	CASGLDRGTNEKLFF	TGTGCCAGCGGATTGGACAGGGGTACTAATGAAAAACTGTTTTTT